This T cell receptor beta chain was recovered during a study of radiotherapy plus CTLA-4 blockade in lung cancer. The wider study: Disease control was achieved by about 34% of patients, and objective responses by 15% to 20%.

The table came from immunoSEQ multiplex PCR; TCRdb's copy has only in-frame clones and leaves some out. The data contain roughly 90,000 clones, around 76% of them singletons. Source: peripheral blood, taken from a patient treated with radiotherapy plus ipilimumab. This clonotype was sampled from a human donor with non-small cell lung cancer who had a partial response to radiotherapy plus ipilimumab. Some clones in this sample may be carry-over from other donors' samples.

The DNA of the CDR3 is TGTGCCAGCCGTTCGACTTTCCGCTCCTACGAGCAGTACTTC. It codes for CASRSTFRSYEQYF. The chain has TRBV19 and TRBJ2-7; no clear D. The V gene's germline CDR1 is LNHDA and CDR2 SQIVND (reference sequence). V lost 9 bases, J lost 0 bases, and 15 bases lay in between. The CDR3 totals 14 residues.